These 9 T cell receptor beta chains came from one sample sequenced in a study of shared clonotypes between healthy human individuals. Method: immunoSEQ multiplex PCR; TCRdb's copy keeps in-frame clones and lacks some. This table holds about 2.4 million clones, approximately 93% found once. Material for sequencing was naive CD4+ T cells from PBMCs. The subset denotes: CD45RA+ positively selected. These receptor sequences come from a young man in good health. Some clones in this sample may be carry-over from other donors' samples.

The chain carries TRBV19 and TRBJ1-4; TRBD1 is a possible D gene (5 bases). Germline V CDR1 and CDR2: LNHDA, SQIVND (reference sequence). This CDR3 contains 15 residues. V was cut by 2 bases and J by 8 bases, with 15 bases left in between. This CDR3 reads CASSIRRQPLEKLFF. As DNA, the CDR3 is TGTGCCAGTAGTATACGGCGACAGCCCTTAGAAAAACTGTTTTTT.

The chain is built from TRBV19 and TRBJ1-5; D perhaps matches TRBD1 (5 bases). CDR3 size: 17 residues. The V gene lost 6 bases and the J gene lost 5 bases, with 23 bases spanning the gap. Germline CDR1 reads LNHDA; CDR2 reads SQIVND (reference sequence). Here the CDR3 reads CASRSGPPGRADQPQHF. DNA for the CDR3: TGTGCCAGTAGGAGTGGACCCCCGGGCAGGGCAGATCAGCCCCAGCATTTT.

CDR3 DNA sequence: TGTGCCAGCAGCCCCCCGACAGATTATGGCTACACCTTC. Its translation: CASSPPTDYGYTF. The V and J genes are TRBV7-9 and TRBJ1-2; a weak D match, TRBD1 (5 bases). The CDR3 length is 13 residues. The V gene's germline CDR1 is SEHNR and CDR2 FQNEAQ (reference sequence). With 5 bases removed from V and 5 bases from J, the gap between germline ends came to 12 bases. The full variable domain, with the rest looked up from reference TRBV7-9 and TRBJ1-2, is DTGVSQNPRHKITKRGQNVTFRCDPISEHNRLYWYRQTLGQGPEFLTYFQNEAQLEKSRLLSDRFSAERPKGSFSTLEIQRTEQGDSAMYLCASSPPTDYGYTFGSGTRLTVV.

This clone occurred once. V is TRBV6-1 and J is TRBJ1-2; D gene unclear. CDR3 length: 15 residues. Between the trimmed V and J ends, which lost 2 bases and 2 bases, there was a span of 12 bases. From germline, CDR1 is MNHNS and CDR2 SASEGT. The CDR3 spells CASSENEGRNYGYTF. CDR3 bases: TGTGCCAGCAGTGAAAACGAGGGCCGAAACTATGGCTACACCTTC.

The chain couples TRBV7-2 to TRBJ2-7, with D unclear. Germline V gives CDR1 SGHTA, CDR2 FQGNSA. With 5 bases removed from V and 3 bases from J, the gap between germline ends came to 5 bases. The CDR3 covers 11 residues. The CDR3 sequence: CASSQHYEQYF. The CDR3 DNA follows: TGTGCCAGCAGCCAACACTACGAGCAGTACTTC.

The chain uses TRBV18 and TRBJ2-4; 7 nucleotides agree with TRBD2. V was clipped by 0 bases and J by 3 bases; unmatched bases: 2. Germline values: CDR1 KGHSH, CDR2 LQKENI. The CDR3 totals 15 residues. CDR3 region: CASSPPSGGKNIQYF. CDR3 bases: TGTGCCAGCTCACCACCGTCGGGGGGCAAAAACATTCAGTACTTC.

V gene TRBV7-9 combines with J gene TRBJ1-3; D is undetermined. Between the trimmed V and J ends, which lost 2 bases and 4 bases, there was a span of 6 bases. From germline, CDR1 is SEHNR and CDR2 FQNEAQ (reference sequence). The CDR3 contains 13 residues. DNA of the CDR3: TGTGCCAGCAGCTTAATACAGGGAAACACCATATATTTT. It yields the protein CASSLIQGNTIYF.

J is TRBJ2-5 and V is TRBV9; a weak D match, TRBD2 (6 bases). This CDR3 region has 15 residues. V lost 2 bases and J lost 5, with 16 bases in between. Germline V gives CDR1 SGDLS, CDR2 YYNGEE. As DNA, the CDR3 is TGTGCCAGCAGCGTTCACATTTTGGAGGGGGAGACCCAGTACTTC. Protein sequence: CASSVHILEGETQYF.

The chain employs TRBV19 and TRBJ2-4, with D perhaps TRBD1 or TRBD2 (5 bases each). V was shortened by 6 bases and J by 0 bases, with 21 bases between the two germline ends. Germline values: CDR1 LNHDA, CDR2 SQIVND (reference sequence). The CDR3 covers 18 residues. The CDR3 region is CASSRTPGTPVAKNIQYF. CDR3 bases: TGTGCCAGTAGCCGAACTCCCGGGACCCCAGTAGCCAAAAACATTCAGTACTTC.